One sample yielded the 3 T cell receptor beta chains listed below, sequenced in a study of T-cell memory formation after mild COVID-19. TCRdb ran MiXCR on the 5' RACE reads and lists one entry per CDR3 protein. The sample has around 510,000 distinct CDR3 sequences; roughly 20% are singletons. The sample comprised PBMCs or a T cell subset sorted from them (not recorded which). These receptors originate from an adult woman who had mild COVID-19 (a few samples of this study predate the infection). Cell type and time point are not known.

CDR3 in DNA: TGCAGCGGTCTGACAGGACCTAATGAAAAACTGTTTTTT. Translation: CSGLTGPNEKLFF. This chain connects TRBV29-1 to TRBJ1-4; perhaps TRBD1 as D (6 bases). Germline CDR1 is SQVTM and CDR2 is ANQGSEA. The CDR3 is 13 amino acids. The germline V and J ends were trimmed by 7 bases and 3 bases, with 12 bases remaining between them. Using reference TRBV29-1 and TRBJ1-4 for the parts outside the CDR3, the full variable domain is SAVISQKPSRDICQRGTSLTIQCQVDSQVTMMFWYRQQPGQSLTLIATANQGSEATYESGFVIDKFPISRPNLTFSTLTVSNMSPEDSSIYLCSGLTGPNEKLFFGSGTQLSVL.

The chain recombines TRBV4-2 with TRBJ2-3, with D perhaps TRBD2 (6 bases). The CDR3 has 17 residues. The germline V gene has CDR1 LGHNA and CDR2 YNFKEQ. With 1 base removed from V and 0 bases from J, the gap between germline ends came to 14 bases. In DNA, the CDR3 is TGTGCCAGCAGCCAAGTACTGCCTAGCGAGAGCACAGATACGCAGTATTTT. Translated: CASSQVLPSESTDTQYF.

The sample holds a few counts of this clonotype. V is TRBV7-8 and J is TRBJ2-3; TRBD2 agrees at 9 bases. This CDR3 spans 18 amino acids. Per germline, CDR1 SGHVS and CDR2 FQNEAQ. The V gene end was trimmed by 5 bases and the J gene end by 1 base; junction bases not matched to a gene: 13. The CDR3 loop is CASSPQFWREGGTDTQYF. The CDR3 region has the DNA TGTGCCAGCAGCCCACAGTTTTGGCGGGAGGGCGGCACAGATACGCAGTATTTT. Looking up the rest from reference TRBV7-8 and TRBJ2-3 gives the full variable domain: GAGVSQSPRYKVAKRGQDVALRCDPISGHVSLFWYQQALGQGPEFLTYFQNEAQLDKSGLPSDRFFAERPEGSVSTLKIQRTQQEDSAVYLCASSPQFWREGGTDTQYFGPGTRLTVL.